The 3 T cell receptor beta chains below were found in one sample sequenced in a study of PD-1 blockade in classical Hodgkin lymphoma. Profiling relied on immunoSEQ multiplex PCR, and the TCRdb table lists in-frame clones only, not all of them. This table holds tens of thousands of clones, approximately 95% found once. Time point in this sample: newly diagnosed, previously untreated cHL patient sample. The sample was peripheral blood mononuclear cells (PBMCs). Source of these receptors: a human donor with classical Hodgkin lymphoma.

V gene TRBV10-1 combines with J gene TRBJ2-6; a weak D match, TRBD1 (6 bases). The CDR3 loop spans 24 amino acids. Germline V gene data show CDR1 as WNHNN and CDR2 as SYGVQD (reference sequence). V dropped 0 bases and J dropped 3 bases, with 33 bases sitting between them. The CDR3 loop is CASSESMTAQGIRGYENGANVLTF. The CDR3 DNA reads as TGCGCCAGCAGTGAGTCGATGACCGCACAGGGTATACGGGGATATGAAAATGGGGCCAACGTCCTGACTTTC.

This sequence joins TRBV9 and TRBJ1-2; the match to TRBD1 covers 7 bases. The CDR3 totals 14 residues. The V and J ends lost 6 bases and 0 bases, in that order; junction bases with no gene match: 5. In germline, CDR1 is SGDLS, CDR2 YYNGEE. CDR3 bases: TGTGCCAGCAACAGGGACAGCCCTAACTATGGCTACACCTTC. This sequence encodes CASNRDSPNYGYTF.

This chain connects TRBV10-3 to TRBJ2-3; D is perhaps TRBD2 (7 bases). CDR1 and CDR2 from the germline V gene are ENHRY and SYGVKD. V lost 2 bases and J lost 6, with 9 bases in between. The CDR3 extends over 13 amino acids. CDR3 coding DNA: TGTGCCATCAGTGAGCGGGGGGCCGATACGCAGTATTTT. Translated: CAISERGADTQYF.